A selection of T cell receptor beta chains follows, all from one sample in a study of T cell changes during pregnancy in multiple sclerosis. Produced via immunoSEQ multiplex PCR; TCRdb's table is partial and in-frame only. The sample lists about 83,000 clones, 90% to 95% occurring once. Sequences were derived from peripheral blood, sampled in the second trimester of pregnancy. The receptors derive from a female donor with multiple sclerosis, enrolled in a pregnancy study. Each CDR3 is given with its conserved first and last residue. D genes are given only for firm matches. Size tells how often a clone was seen (once, few, many) or the class of an expanded clone, and some rows leave it out.

CDR3nt,CDR3aa,abundance,d_gene,v_gene,j_gene
TGTGCCAGCAGCCGACGGACAGGGGCAGGTGATACGCAGTATTTT,CASSRRTGAGDTQYF,NA,TRBD1,TRBV14,TRBJ2-3
TGTGCCAGCAGCTTGGGAGACAGGAGTAACACTGAAGCTTTCTTT,CASSLGDRSNTEAFF,NA,NA,TRBV5-4,TRBJ1-1
TGTGCCAGCAGTGGTCTAGCGGGAGCAGGTAATGAGCAGTTCTTC,CASSGLAGAGNEQFF,NA,TRBD2,TRBV4-2,TRBJ2-1
TGCGCCAGCAGCCAACCGCTACGGGGGGGAAGTGGGGCCAACGTCCTGACTTTC,CASSQPLRGGSGANVLTF,NA,TRBD2,TRBV4-1,TRBJ2-6
TGCGCCAGCAGCCAAGATCCTAGCGGGGCCCTGGGCGGGGAGCTGTTTTTT,CASSQDPSGALGGELFF,NA,TRBD2,TRBV4-3,TRBJ2-2
TGTGCCAGCAGTCCCTTACAGGACAATCAGCCCCAGCATTTT,CASSPLQDNQPQHF,NA,NA,TRBV6-6,TRBJ1-5
TGTGCCAGTAGTACCAAGACAGGGGGTAGGACTGAAGCTTTCTTT,CASSTKTGGRTEAFF,once,TRBD1,TRBV19,TRBJ1-1
TGTGCCTGGAGTGGGGGCAGATTTGATAGCAATCAGCCCCAGCATTTT,CAWSGGRFDSNQPQHF,NA,NA,TRBV30,TRBJ1-5
TGTGCCAGCAGCTTGGGACTGTCAAATGAAAAACTGTTTTTT,CASSLGLSNEKLFF,NA,NA,TRBV7-8,TRBJ1-4
TGTGCCAGCAGCTTTGAGACTAGCGGGAGACGAATTGCGAATGAGCAGTTCTTC,CASSFETSGRRIANEQFF,NA,TRBD2,TRBV7-9,TRBJ2-1
TGTGCCAGCAGTGAGTGGGGGGGCAAAAACATTCAGTACTTC,CASSEWGGKNIQYF,NA,TRBD2,TRBV2,TRBJ2-4
TGTGCCTGGAGTGTACGGGTGCGGGAGACCCAGTACTTC,CAWSVRVRETQYF,NA,NA,TRBV30,TRBJ2-5
TGTGCCAGCCGACAGGGTTACGAGCAGTACTTC,CASRQGYEQYF,NA,TRBD1,TRBV7-9,TRBJ2-7
TGTGCCAGCAGCGCGAGGGACAGTAAGGCCGAACGCGAGCAGTACTTC,CASSARDSKAEREQYF,NA,TRBD1,TRBV7-9,TRBJ2-7
TGTGCCAGCATAATTTACCTGACTGAATCCTACAATGAGCAGTTCTTC,CASIIYLTESYNEQFF,NA,NA,TRBV5-6,TRBJ2-1
TGCGCCAGCAGCCAAGTCCTAGGCGGGAGGCGGAACGAGCAGTACTTC,CASSQVLGGRRNEQYF,few,TRBD2,TRBV4-1,TRBJ2-7
TGTGCCAGCAGTACTTCTTTCTCCCCCCCGGATACGCAGTATTTT,CASSTSFSPPDTQYF,NA,NA,TRBV27,TRBJ2-3
TGTGCCAGCAGTGCTAGCGGGTACAATGAGCAGTTCTTC,CASSASGYNEQFF,NA,TRBD2,TRBV6-5,TRBJ2-1
TGCGCCAGCAGCTACAACACAGCTTCCTACAATGAGCAGTTCTTC,CASSYNTASYNEQFF,NA,NA,TRBV5-1,TRBJ2-1
TGTGCCAGCAGCTCCCGTCCAGGCACTGAAGCTTTCTTT,CASSSRPGTEAFF,NA,NA,TRBV7-9,TRBJ1-1
TGTGCCAGCACCCGGGGAGGCAACCAAGAGACCCAGTACTTC,CASTRGGNQETQYF,once,NA,TRBV7-6,TRBJ2-5
TGTGCCAGCAGCCTCCCCGGAGACCAACGGGATGGCTACACCTTC,CASSLPGDQRDGYTF,NA,NA,TRBV6-6,TRBJ1-2